The present entry profiles one T cell receptor (beta chain) with its context. TCRdb's copy holds only in-frame clones and misses some; the assay was immunoSEQ multiplex PCR. In the table there are approximately 40,000 clones, roughly 87% of which are singletons. Germline assignment: CDR1 MNHEY and CDR2 SVGAGI. The CDR3 is made up of 15 amino acids. V dropped 5 bases and J dropped 0 bases, with 14 bases sitting between them. This sample stems from a study of T cell changes during pregnancy in multiple sclerosis. The chain recombines TRBV6-5 with TRBJ2-7; D is possibly TRBD2 (6 bases). The input for sequencing was CD4+ T cells from peripheral blood mononuclear cells, taken in the first trimester of pregnancy. This receptor was taken from a female donor with multiple sclerosis, enrolled in a pregnancy study. CDR3 residues: CASSRGLILSYEQYF. DNA for the CDR3: TGTGCCAGCAGTAGGGGACTTATCCTCTCCTACGAGCAGTACTTC.